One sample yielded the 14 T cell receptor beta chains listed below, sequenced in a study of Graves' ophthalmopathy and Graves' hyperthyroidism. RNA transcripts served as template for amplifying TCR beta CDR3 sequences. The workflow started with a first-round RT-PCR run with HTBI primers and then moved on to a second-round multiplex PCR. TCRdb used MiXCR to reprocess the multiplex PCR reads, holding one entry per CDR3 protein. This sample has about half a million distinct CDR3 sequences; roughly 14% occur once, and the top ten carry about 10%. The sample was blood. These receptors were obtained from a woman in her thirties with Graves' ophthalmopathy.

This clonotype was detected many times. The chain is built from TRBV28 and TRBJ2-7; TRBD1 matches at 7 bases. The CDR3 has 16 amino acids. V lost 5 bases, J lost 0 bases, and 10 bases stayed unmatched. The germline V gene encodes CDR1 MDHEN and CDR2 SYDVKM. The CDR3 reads CASSGNRDSSSYEQYF. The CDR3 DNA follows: TGTGCCAGCAGTGGAAACCGGGACAGCAGCTCCTACGAGCAGTACTTC.

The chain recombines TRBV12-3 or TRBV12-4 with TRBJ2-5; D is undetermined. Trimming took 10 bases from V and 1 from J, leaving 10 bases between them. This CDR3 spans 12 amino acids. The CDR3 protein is CATSPVQETQYF. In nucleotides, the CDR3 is TGTGCCACGTCCCCCGTCCAAGAGACCCAGTACTTC.

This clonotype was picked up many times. CDR3 in amino acids: CASSLSPGMVPTQYF. CDR3 DNA: TGTGCCAGCAGTTTGAGCCCGGGGATGGTACCGACCCAGTACTTC. This chain joins TRBV28 and TRBJ2-5, with D perhaps matching TRBD2 (5 bases). Per the germline V gene, CDR1 is MDHEN and CDR2 is SYDVKM. Trimming cost V 3 bases and J 7 bases, with 18 bases left between them. The CDR3 is 15 amino acids.

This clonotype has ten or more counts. The CDR3 coding sequence is TGTGCCAGCAGTGACGGTGGGAGGCTGTACCAAGAGACCCAGTACTTC. This gives the protein CASSDGGRLYQETQYF. This chain joins TRBV2 and TRBJ2-5; perhaps TRBD2 as D (6 bases). V lost 3 bases, J lost 0 bases, and 14 bases lay in between. The CDR3 length is 16 residues. Germline CDR1 reads SNHLY; CDR2 reads FYNNEI. The variable domain in full, with the rest retrieved from reference TRBV2 and TRBJ2-5, is EPEVTQTPSHQVTQMGQEVILRCVPISNHLYFYWYRQILGQKVEFLVSFYNNEISEKSEIFDDQFSVERPDGSNFTLKIRSTKLEDSAMYFCASSDGGRLYQETQYFGPGTRLLVL.

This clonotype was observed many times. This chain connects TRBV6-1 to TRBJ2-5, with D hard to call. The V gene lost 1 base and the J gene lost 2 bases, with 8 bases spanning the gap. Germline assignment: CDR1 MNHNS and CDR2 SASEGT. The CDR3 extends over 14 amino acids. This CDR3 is CASSEDWGQETQYF. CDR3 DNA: TGTGCCAGCAGTGAAGACTGGGGTCAAGAGACCCAGTACTTC.

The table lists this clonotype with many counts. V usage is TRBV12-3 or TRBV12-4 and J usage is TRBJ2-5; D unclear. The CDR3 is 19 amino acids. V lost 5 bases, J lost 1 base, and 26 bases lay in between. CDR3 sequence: CASSPYTGQQFGPQETQYF. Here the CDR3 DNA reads TGTGCCAGCAGTCCCTACACCGGTCAACAATTCGGGCCCCAAGAGACCCAGTACTTC.

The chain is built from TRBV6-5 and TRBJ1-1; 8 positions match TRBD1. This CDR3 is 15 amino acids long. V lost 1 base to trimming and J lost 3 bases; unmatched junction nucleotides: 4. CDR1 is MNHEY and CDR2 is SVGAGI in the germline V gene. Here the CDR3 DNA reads TGTGCCAGCAGTTACTTACAGGGGGGAGACACTGAAGCTTTCTTT. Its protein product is CASSYLQGGDTEAFF.

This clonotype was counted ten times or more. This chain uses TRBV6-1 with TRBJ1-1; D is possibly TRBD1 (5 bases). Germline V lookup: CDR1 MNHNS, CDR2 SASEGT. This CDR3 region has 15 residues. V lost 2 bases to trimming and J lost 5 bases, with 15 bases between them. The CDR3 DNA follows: TGTGCCAGCAGTGAACGGGAGGGGAGGAGAACTGAAGCTTTCTTT. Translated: CASSEREGRRTEAFF.

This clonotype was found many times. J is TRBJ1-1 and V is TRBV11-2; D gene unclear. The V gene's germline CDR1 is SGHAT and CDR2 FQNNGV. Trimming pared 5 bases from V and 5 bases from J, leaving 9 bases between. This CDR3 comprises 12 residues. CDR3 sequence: CASSRGWTEAFF. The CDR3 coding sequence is TGTGCCAGCAGCCGCGGTTGGACTGAAGCTTTCTTT.

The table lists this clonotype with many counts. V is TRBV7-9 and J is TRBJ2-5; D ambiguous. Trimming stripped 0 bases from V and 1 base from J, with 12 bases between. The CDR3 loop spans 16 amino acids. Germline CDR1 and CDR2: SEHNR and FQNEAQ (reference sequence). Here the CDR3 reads CASSLALSASQETQYF. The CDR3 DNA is TGTGCCAGCAGCTTAGCGCTAAGTGCCAGCCAAGAGACCCAGTACTTC. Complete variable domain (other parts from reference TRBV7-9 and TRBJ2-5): DTGVSQNPRHKITKRGQNVTFRCDPISEHNRLYWYRQTLGQGPEFLTYFQNEAQLEKSRLLSDRFSAERPKGSFSTLEIQRTEQGDSAMYLCASSLALSASQETQYFGPGTRLLVL.

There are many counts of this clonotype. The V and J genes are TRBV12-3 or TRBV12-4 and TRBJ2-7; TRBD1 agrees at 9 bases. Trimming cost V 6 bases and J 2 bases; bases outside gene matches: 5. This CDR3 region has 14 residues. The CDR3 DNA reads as TGTGCCAGCAGGATGGGACAGGGTGCCTACGAGCAGTACTTC. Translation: CASRMGQGAYEQYF.

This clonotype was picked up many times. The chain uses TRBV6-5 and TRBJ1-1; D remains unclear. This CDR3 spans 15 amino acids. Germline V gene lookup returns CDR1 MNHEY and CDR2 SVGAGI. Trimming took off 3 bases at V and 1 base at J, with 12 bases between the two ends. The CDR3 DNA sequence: TGTGCCAGCAGTTATGACAACGCCTGGAACACTGAAGCTTTCTTT. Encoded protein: CASSYDNAWNTEAFF.

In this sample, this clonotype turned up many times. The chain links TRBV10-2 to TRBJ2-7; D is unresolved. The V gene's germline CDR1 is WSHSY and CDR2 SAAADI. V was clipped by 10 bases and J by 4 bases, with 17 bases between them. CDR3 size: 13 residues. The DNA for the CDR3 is TGCGCCACCCAAAGGCTAATGGGGTACGAGCAGTACTTC. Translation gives CATQRLMGYEQYF.

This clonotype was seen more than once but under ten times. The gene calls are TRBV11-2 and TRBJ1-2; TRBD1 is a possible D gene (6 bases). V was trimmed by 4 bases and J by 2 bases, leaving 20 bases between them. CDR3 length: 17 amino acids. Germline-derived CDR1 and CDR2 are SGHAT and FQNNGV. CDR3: CASSSVRGTPLNYGYTF. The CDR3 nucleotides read TGTGCCAGCAGCTCCGTCAGGGGCACTCCACTCAACTATGGCTACACCTTC.